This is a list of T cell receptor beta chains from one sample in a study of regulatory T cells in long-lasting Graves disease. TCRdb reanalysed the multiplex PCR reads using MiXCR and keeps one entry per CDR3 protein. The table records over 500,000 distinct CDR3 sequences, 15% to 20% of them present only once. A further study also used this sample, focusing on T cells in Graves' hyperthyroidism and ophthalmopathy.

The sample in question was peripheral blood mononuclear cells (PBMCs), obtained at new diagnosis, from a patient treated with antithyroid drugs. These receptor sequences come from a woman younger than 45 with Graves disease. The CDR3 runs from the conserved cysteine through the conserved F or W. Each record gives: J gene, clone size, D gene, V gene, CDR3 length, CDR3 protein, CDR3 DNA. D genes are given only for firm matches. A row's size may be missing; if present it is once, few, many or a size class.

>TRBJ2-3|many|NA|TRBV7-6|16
CASSLGGRPGTDTQYF
TGTGCCAGCAGCTTAGGGGGACGGCCGGGCACAGATACGCAGTATTTT
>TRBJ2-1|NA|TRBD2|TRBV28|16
CASREGLAGGPNEQFF
TGTGCCAGCAGGGAGGGACTAGCGGGAGGGCCCAATGAGCAGTTCTTC
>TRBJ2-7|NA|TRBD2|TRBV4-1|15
CASSHTASGAYEQYF
TGCGCCAGCAGCCACACGGCTAGCGGGGCCTACGAGCAGTACTTC
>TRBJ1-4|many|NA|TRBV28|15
CASSPPGLTNEKLFF
TGTGCCAGCAGCCCTCCGGGACTGACTAATGAAAAACTGTTTTTT
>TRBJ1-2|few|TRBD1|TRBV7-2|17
CASSLSGQGDRFYGYTF
TGTGCCAGCAGCTTATCGGGACAGGGGGACCGATTCTATGGCTACACCTTC
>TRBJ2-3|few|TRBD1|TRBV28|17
CASTPPRDRVLADTQYF
TGTGCCAGCACCCCACCCCGGGACAGGGTTCTCGCAGATACGCAGTATTTT
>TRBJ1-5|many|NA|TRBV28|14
CASSSQNSNQPQHF
TGTGCCAGCAGTTCTCAGAATAGCAATCAGCCCCAGCATTTT
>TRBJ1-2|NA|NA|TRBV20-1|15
CSARPNFDSYYGYTF
TGCAGTGCTAGACCAAACTTCGACAGTTACTATGGCTACACCTTC
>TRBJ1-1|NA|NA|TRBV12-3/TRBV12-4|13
CASSLGVPTEAFF
TGTGCCAGCAGTTTAGGGGTGCCCACTGAAGCTTTCTTT
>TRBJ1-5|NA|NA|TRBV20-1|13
CSARGSYNQPQHF
TGCAGTGCCAGAGGGAGCTACAATCAGCCCCAGCATTTT
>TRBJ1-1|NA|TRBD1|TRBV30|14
CAWSVLGGRTEAFF
TGTGCCTGGAGTGTACTAGGGGGCAGGACTGAAGCTTTCTTT
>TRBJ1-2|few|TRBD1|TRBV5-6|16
CASNIQGAPGLYGYTF
TGTGCCAGCAACATACAGGGGGCGCCCGGACTCTATGGCTACACCTTC
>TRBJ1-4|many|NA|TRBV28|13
CASFESLNEKLFF
TGTGCCAGCTTCGAGAGCCTAAATGAAAAACTGTTTTTT
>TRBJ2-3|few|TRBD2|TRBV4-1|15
CASSQDAGGSDTQYF
TGCGCCAGCAGCCAAGATGCGGGAGGGTCAGATACGCAGTATTTT
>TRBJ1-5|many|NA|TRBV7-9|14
CASSFSGAGQPQHF
TGTGCCAGCAGCTTCTCGGGGGCAGGGCAGCCCCAGCATTTT
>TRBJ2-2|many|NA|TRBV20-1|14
CSASTPPPTGELFF
TGCAGTGCTTCGACACCTCCACCAACCGGGGAGCTGTTTTTT
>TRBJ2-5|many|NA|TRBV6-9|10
CASSSLPQYF
TGTGCCAGCAGTTCCCTCCCCCAGTACTTC
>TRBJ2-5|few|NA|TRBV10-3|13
CAISGGLQETQYF
TGTGCCATCAGTGGCGGGTTGCAAGAGACCCAGTACTTC
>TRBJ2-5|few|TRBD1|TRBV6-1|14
CASQQGGGQETQYF
TGTGCCAGCCAACAGGGGGGAGGTCAAGAGACCCAGTACTTC
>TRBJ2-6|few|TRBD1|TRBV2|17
CASRADRGRSGANVLTF
TGTGCCAGCCGAGCCGACAGGGGGAGGTCTGGGGCCAACGTCCTGACTTTC
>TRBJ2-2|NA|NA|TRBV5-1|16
CASSLAIRGSTGELFF
TGCGCCAGCAGCTTGGCCATTAGAGGGAGCACCGGGGAGCTGTTTTTT
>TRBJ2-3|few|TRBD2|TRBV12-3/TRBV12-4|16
CASSGVSREGTDTQYF
TGTGCCAGCAGTGGGGTCTCGCGGGAGGGAACAGATACGCAGTATTTT
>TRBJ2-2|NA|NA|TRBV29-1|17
CSVYKGSRVTDTGELFF
TGCAGCGTTTATAAAGGTTCCAGGGTAACGGACACCGGGGAGCTGTTTTTT
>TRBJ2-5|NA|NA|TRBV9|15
CASNSDSGTEETQYF
TGTGCCAGCAACTCGGACAGTGGGACTGAAGAGACCCAGTACTTC
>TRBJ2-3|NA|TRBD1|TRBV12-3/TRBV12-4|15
CASSSDRITTDTQYF
TGTGCCAGCAGTTCGGACAGGATTACCACAGATACGCAGTATTTT
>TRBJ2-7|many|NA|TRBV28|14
CASSPVVPLYEQYF
TGTGCCAGCAGTCCGGTTGTACCGCTCTACGAGCAGTACTTC
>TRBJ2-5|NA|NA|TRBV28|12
CASRKGGETQYF
TGTGCCAGCAGGAAAGGGGGGGAGACCCAGTACTTC
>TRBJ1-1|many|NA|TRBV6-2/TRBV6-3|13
CASRKSGATEAFF
TGTGCCAGCAGGAAATCAGGGGCCACTGAAGCTTTCTTT
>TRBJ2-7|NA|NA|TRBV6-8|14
CASSALTFSYEQYF
TGTGCCAGCAGTGCCCTGACTTTTTCCTACGAGCAGTACTTC